The T cell receptor beta chain under discussion was sequenced for a study of blood T cell repertoires in COVID-19. Study information: Sample material is recorded as cDNA or gDNA derived from T cells, B-cell-depleted T cells, or PBMCs.

Study processing details: Reference gene primer amplification in the assay estimated nucleated cell counts. Using immunoSEQ multiplex PCR, the repertoire was profiled, and TCRdb retains in-frame clones only, with some absent. For V, J and clone size, that table is used; D and trimming come from the DNA. The sample lists roughly 280,000 clones, 80% to 90% seen once, with roughly 3.9% in the top ten. Allocation to cohorts depended on clinical history reported by the participants. V was pared by 5 bases and J by 3 bases, with 11 bases between. The germline gives CDR1 SNHLY, CDR2 FYNNEI. The CDR3 is 14 amino acids.

This receptor was identified in a woman aged 25 to 39 with acute COVID-19. This sequence joins TRBV2 and TRBJ1-5; maybe TRBD1 (5 bases). Sequencing was done on a sample of PBMCs or T cells enriched from blood (not recorded which). The CDR3 reads CASSSGIVNQPQHF. The CDR3 region has the DNA TGTGCCAGCAGTTCAGGGATTGTCAATCAGCCCCAGCATTTT.